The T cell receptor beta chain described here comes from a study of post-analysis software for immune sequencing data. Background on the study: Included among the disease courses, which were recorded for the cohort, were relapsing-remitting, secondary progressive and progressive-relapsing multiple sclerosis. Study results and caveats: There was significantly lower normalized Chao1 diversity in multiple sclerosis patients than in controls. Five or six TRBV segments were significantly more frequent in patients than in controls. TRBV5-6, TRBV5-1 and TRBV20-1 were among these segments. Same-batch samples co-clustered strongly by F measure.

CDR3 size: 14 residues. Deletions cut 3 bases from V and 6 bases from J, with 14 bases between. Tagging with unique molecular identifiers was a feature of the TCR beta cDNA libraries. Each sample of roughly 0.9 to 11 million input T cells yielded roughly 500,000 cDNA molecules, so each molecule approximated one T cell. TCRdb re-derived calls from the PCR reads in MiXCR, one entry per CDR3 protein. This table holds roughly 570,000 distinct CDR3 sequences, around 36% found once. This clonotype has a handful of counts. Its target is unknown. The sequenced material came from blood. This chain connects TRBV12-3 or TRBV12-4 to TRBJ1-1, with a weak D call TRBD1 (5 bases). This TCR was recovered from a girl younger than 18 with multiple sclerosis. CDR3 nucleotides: TGTGCCAGCAGTTTGTTGGGGGGTCGGGCTGAAGCTTTCTTT. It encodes CASSLLGGRAEAFF.